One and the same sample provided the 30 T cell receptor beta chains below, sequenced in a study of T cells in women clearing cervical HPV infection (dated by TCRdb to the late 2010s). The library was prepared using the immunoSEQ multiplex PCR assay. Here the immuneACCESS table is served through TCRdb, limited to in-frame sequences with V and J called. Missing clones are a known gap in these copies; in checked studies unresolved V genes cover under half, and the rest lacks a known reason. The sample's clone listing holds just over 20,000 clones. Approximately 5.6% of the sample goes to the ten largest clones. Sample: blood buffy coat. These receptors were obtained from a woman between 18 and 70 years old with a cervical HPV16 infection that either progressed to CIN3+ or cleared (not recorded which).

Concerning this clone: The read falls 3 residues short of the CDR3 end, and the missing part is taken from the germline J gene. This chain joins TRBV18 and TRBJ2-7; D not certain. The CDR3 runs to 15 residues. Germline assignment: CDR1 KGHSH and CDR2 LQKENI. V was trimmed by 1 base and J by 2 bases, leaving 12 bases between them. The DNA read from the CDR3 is TGTGCCAGCTCACCACAAAAGGCAGTACCCTACGAG. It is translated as CASSPQKAVPYE. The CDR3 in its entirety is CASSPQKAVPYEQYF.

The CDR3 sequence is CASSDRARDEQYF. CDR3 DNA (partial): TGTGCCAGCAGTGACAGGGCGAGAGACGAG. The chain is built from TRBV6-1 and TRBJ2-7, with D perhaps TRBD1 (5 bases). The read terminates 3 residues before the CDR3 end, so the remaining end is supplied by the germline J gene. Per the germline V gene, CDR1 is MNHNS and CDR2 is SASEGT. This CDR3 comprises 13 residues. V was cut by 3 bases and J by 5 bases, with 11 bases left in between.

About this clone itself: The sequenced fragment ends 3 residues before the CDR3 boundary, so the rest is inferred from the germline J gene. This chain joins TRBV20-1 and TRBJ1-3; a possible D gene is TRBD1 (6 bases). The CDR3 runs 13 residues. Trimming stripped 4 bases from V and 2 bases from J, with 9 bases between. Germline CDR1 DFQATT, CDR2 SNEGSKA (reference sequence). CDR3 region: CSATGTPGNTIYF. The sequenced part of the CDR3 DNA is TGCAGTGCTACTGGGACACCTGGAAACACC.

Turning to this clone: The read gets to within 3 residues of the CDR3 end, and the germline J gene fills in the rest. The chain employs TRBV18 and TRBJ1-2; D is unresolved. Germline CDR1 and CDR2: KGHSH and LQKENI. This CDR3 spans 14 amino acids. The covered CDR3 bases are TGTGCCAGCTCACCGACCATGAGCACAGATACC. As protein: CASSPTMSTDT. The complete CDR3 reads CASSPTMSTDTYTF.

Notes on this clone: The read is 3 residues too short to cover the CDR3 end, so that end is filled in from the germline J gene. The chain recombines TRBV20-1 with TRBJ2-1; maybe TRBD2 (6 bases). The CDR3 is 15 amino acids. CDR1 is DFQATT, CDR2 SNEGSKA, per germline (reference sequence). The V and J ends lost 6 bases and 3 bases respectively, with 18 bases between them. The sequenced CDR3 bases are TGCAGTGCCCCACCCGGGACTTCCGACTACAATGAG. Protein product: CSAPPGTSDYNE. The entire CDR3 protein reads CSAPPGTSDYNEQFF.

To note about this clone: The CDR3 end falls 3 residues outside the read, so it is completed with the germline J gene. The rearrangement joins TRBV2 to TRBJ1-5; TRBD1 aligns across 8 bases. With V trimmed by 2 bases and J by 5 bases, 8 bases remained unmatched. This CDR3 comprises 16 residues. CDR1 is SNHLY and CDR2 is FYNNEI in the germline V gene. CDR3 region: CASSESTGTGYQPQHF. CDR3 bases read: TGTGCCAGCAGTGAATCGACCGGGACAGGATATCAGCCC.

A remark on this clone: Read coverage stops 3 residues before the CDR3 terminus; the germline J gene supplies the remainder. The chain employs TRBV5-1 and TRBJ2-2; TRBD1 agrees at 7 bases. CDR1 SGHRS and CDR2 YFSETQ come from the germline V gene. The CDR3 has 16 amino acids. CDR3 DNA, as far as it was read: TGCGCCAGCAGATACGACAGGGCCTCTGGGGCCAACGTG. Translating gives CASRYDRASGANV. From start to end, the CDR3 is CASRYDRASGANVLFF.

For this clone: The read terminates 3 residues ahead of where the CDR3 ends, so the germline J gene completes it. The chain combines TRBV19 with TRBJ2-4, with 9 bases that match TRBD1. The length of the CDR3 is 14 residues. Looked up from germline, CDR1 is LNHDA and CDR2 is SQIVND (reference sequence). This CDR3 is CASSIVGTGHGQYF. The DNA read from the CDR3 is TGTGCCAGTAGTATAGTCGGGACAGGGCATGGT.

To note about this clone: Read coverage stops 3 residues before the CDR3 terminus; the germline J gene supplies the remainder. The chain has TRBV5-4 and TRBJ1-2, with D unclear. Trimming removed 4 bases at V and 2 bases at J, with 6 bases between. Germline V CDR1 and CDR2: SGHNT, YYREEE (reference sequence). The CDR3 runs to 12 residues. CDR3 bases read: TGTGCCAGCAGCGCAGTAAACTATGGC. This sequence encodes CASSAVNYG. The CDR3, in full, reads CASSAVNYGYTF.

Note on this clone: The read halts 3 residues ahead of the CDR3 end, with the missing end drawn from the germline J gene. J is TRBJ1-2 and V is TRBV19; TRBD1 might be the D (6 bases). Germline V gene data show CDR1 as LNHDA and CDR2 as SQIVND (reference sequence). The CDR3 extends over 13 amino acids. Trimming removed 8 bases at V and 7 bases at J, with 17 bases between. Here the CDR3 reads CASQGLDGFGYTF. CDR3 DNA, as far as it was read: TGTGCCAGTCAGGGGCTTGACGGCTTTGGC.

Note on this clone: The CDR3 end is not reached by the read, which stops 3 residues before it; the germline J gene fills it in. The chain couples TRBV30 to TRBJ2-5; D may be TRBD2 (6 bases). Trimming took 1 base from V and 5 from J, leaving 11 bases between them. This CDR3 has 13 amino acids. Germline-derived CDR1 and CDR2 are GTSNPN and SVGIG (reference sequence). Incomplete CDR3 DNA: TGTGCCTGGAGTGGGGGGGTGGCGGAGACC. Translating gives CAWSGGVAET. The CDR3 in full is CAWSGGVAETQYF.

CDR3 sequence: CASSFYWPQHF. CDR3 DNA (partial): TGTGCCAGCAGTTTTTATTGGCCC. This chain joins TRBV27 and TRBJ1-5; unclear D gene. The read ends 3 residues shy of where the CDR3 ends; the end is completed using the germline J gene. Germline CDR1 MNHEY, CDR2 SMNVEV (reference sequence). CDR3 length: 11 residues. The germline V and J ends were trimmed by 3 bases and 9 bases, with 6 bases remaining between them.

Incomplete CDR3 DNA: TGTGCCAGCAGCTTAGGGCAGGGTCGAAACACC. Its protein product is CASSLGQGRNT. In full, the CDR3 reads CASSLGQGRNTIYF. The chain has TRBV5-4 and TRBJ1-3; TRBD1 might be the D (5 bases). The CDR3 end is not reached by the read, which stops 3 residues before it; the germline J gene fills it in. There are 14 residues in the CDR3. Germline CDR1 and CDR2: SGHNT and YYREEE (reference sequence). The V end lost 2 bases, the J end lost 5 bases, and 11 bases lay between the germline ends.

CDR3 region: CSARKGRGLMNTEAFF. Partial CDR3 DNA: TGCAGTGCTAGAAAGGGCAGGGGGCTAATGAACACTGAA. The V call is TRBV20-1, the J call TRBJ1-1; 8 bases align to TRBD1. The CDR3 goes on 3 residues after the read ends, and that part is filled in from the germline J gene. The V gene end was trimmed by 2 bases and the J gene end by 0 bases; junction bases not matched to a gene: 8. Germline CDR1 DFQATT, CDR2 SNEGSKA (reference sequence). CDR3 size: 16 residues.

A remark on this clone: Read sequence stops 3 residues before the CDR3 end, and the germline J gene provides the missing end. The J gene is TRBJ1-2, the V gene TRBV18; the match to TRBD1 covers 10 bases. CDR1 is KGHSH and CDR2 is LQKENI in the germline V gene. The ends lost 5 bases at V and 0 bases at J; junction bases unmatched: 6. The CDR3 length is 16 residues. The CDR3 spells CASSSGQGSSNYGYTF. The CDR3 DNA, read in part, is TGTGCCAGCTCATCGGGACAGGGGTCGTCTAACTATGGC.

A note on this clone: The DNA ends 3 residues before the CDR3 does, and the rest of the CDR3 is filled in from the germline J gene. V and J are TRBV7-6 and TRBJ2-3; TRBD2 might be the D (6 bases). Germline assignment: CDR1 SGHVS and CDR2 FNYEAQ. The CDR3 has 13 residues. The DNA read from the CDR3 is TGTGCCAGCCGTCGCGGGAATCAAGAGACG. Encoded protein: CASRRGNQET. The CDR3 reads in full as CASRRGNQETQYF.

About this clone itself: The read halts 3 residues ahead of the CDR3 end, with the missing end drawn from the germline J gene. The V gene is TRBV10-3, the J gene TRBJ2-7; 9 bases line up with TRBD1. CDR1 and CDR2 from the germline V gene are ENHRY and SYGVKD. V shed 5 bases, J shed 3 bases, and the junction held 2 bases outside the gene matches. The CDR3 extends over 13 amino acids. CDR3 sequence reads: CAISTGGYYEQYF. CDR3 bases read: TGTGCCATCAGTACAGGGGGCTACTACGAG.

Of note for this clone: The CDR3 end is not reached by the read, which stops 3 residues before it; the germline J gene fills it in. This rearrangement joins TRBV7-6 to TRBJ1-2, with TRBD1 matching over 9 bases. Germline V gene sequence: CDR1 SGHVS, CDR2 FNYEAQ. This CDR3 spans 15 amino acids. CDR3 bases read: TGTGCCAGCAGCCGATCTAGTGGACAGGGGAGGGAC. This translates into CASSRSSGQGRD. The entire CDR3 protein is CASSRSSGQGRDYTF. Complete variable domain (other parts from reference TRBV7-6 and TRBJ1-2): GAGVSQSPRYKVTKRGQDVALRCDPISGHVSLYWYRQALGQGPEFLTYFNYEAQQDKSGLPNDRFSAERPEGSISTLTIQRTEQRDSAMYRCASSRSSGQGRDYTFGSGTRLTVV.

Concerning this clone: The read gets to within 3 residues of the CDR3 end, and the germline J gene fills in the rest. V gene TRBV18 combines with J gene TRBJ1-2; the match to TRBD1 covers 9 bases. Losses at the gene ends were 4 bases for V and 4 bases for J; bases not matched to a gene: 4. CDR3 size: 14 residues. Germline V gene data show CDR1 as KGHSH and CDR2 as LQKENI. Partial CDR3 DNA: TGTGCCAGCTCACGAGGGACAGGGTCCTATGGC. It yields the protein CASSRGTGSYG. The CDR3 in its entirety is CASSRGTGSYGYTF.

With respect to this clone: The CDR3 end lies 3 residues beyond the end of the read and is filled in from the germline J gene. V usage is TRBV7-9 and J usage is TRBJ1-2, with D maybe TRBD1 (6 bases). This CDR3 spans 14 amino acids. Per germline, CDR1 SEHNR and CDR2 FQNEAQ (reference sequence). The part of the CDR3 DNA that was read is TGTGCCAGCAGCTTACCAGGGGTGGTCAATGAC. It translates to CASSLPGVVND. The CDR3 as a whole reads CASSLPGVVNDYTF.

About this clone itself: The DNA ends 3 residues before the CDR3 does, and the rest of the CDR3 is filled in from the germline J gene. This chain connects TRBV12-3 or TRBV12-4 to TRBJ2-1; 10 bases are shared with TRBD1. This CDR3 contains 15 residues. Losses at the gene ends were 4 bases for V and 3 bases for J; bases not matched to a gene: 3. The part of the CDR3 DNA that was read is TGTGCCAGCAGTTCCGGGACAGGGGTCTACAATGAG. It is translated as CASSSGTGVYNE. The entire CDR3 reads CASSSGTGVYNEQFF.

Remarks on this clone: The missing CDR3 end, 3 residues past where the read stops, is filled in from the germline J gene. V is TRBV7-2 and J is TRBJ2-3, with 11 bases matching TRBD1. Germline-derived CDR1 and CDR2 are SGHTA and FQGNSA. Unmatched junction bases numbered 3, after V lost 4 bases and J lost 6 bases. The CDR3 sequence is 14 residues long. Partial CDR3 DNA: TGTGCCAGCAGCTCGGACAGGGGGCGGGATACG. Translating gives CASSSDRGRDT. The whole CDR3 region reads CASSSDRGRDTQYF. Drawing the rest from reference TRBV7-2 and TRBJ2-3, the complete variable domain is GAGVSQSPSNKVTEKGKDVELRCDPISGHTALYWYRQSLGQGLEFLIYFQGNSAPDKSGLPSDRFSAERTGGSVSTLTIQRTQQEDSAVYLCASSSDRGRDTQYFGPGTRLTVL.

CDR3 protein: CASSLDYYRGIEAFF. The DNA read from the CDR3 is TGTGCCAGCAGCTTAGATTATTACAGGGGCATTGAA. This chain links TRBV11-2 with TRBJ1-1; 7 bases map to TRBD1. From the germline J gene comes the end of the CDR3, since the read stops 3 residues before it. The V gene end was trimmed by 0 bases and the J gene end by 7 bases; junction bases not matched to a gene: 8. From germline, CDR1 is SGHAT and CDR2 FQNNGV. This CDR3 has 15 residues.

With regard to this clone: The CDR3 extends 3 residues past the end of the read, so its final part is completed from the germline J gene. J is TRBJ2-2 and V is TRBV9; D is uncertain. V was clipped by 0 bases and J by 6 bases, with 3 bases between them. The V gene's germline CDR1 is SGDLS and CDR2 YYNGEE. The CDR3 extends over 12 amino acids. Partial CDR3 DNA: TGTGCCAGCAGCGTAGTAGCCGGGGAG. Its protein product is CASSVVAGE. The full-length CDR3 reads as CASSVVAGELFF.

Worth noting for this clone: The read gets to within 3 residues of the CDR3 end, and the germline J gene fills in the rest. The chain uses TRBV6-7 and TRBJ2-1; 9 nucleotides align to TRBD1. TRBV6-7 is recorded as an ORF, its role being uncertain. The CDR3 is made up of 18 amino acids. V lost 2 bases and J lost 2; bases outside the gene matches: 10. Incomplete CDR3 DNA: TGTGCCAGCAGTTACCGTCCGGGACAGGGAGTACCCTACAATGAG. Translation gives CASSYRPGQGVPYNE. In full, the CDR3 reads CASSYRPGQGVPYNEQFF.

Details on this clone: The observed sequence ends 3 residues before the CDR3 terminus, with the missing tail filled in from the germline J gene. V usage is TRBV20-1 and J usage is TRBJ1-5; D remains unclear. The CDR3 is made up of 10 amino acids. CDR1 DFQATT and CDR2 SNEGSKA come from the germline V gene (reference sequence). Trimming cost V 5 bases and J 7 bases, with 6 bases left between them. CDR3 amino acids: CSAHGQPQHF. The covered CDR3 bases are TGCAGTGCTCACGGGCAGCCC.

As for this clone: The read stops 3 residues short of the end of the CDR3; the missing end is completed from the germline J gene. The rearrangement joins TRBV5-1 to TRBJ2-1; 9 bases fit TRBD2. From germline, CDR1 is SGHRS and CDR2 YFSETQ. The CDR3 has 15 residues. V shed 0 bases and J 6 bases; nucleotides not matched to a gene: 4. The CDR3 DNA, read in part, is TGCGCCAGCAGCTTGGAAGCGGGGGGCCCCAATGAG. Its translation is CASSLEAGGPNE. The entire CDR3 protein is CASSLEAGGPNEQFF.

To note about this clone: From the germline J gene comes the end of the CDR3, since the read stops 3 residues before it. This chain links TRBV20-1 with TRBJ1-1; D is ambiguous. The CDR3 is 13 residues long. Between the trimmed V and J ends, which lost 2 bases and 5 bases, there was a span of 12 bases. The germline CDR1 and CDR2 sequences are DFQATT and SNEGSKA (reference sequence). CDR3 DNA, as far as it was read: TGCAGTGCTAGATCCGGGTTTGAGACTGAA. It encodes CSARSGFETE. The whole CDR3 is CSARSGFETEAFF.

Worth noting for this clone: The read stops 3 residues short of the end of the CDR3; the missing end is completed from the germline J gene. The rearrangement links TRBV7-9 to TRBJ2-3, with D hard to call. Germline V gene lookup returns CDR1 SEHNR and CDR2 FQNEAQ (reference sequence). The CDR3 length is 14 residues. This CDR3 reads CASSLGNSNQPQYF. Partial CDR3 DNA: TGTGCCAGCAGCTTAGGAAATAGCAATCAGCCG. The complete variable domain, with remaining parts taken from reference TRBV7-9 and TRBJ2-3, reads DTGVSQNPRHKITKRGQNVTFRCDPISEHNRLYWYRQTLGQGPEFLTYFQNEAQLEKSRLLSDRFSAERPKGSFSTLEIQRTEQGDSAMYLCASSLGNSNQPQYFGPGTRLTVL.

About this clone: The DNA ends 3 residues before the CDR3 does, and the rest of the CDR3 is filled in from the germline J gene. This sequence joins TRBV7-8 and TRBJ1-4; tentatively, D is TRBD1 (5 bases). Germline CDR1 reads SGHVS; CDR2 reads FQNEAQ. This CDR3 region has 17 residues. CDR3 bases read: TGTGCCAGCAGCCGTAAAGGAGAGACCTCTGGGGCCAACGTA. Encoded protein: CASSRKGETSGANV. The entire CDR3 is CASSRKGETSGANVLFF.